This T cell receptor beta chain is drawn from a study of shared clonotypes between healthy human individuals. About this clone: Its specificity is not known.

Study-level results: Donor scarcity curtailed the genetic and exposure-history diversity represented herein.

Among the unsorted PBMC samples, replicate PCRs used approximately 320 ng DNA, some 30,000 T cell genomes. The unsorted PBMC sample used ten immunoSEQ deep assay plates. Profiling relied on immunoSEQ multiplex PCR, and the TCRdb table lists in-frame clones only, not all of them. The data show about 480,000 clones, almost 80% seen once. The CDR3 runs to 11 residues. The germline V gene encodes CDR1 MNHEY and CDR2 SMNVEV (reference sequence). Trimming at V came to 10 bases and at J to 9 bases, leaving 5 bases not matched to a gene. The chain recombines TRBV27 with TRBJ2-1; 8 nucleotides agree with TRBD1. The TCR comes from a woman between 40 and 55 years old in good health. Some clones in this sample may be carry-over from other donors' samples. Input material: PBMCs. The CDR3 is CANRQGPEQFF. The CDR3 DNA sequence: TGTGCCAACCGACAGGGGCCTGAGCAGTTCTTC.